This T cell receptor (beta chain) was captured by sequencing in a study of T cell responses to AZD1222 COVID-19 vaccine. Per germline, CDR1 PRHDT and CDR2 FYEKMQ (reference sequence). V lost 5 bases, J lost 0 bases, and 8 bases stayed unmatched. CDR3 length: 16 amino acids. The assay was immunoSEQ multiplex PCR, and TCRdb's table has in-frame clones only and misses some. The repertoire holds about 160,000 clones, with 90% to 95% as singletons. Study-level results: Variant regions that are unmutated are reportedly the target of nearly half of spike-specific TCRs. Among vaccine-associated CD4 TCRs, coverage spanned spike, with dominance at 160-218 and 743-854. Mostly white British, mostly female donors; authors suggested clonal diversity may be underestimated.

Concerning this clone: Its antigen is not identified.

The chain combines TRBV13 with TRBJ2-7, with 9 positions matching TRBD2. The sequenced sample was peripheral blood, obtained on day 0 of AZD1222 vaccination. This receptor was identified in an adult in good health. In DNA, the CDR3 is TGTGCCAGCAGCCGGCTAGCGGGGACGAGCTCCTACGAGCAGTACTTC. It is translated as CASSRLAGTSSYEQYF.